The T cell receptor (beta chain) described here comes from a study of T cells in Graves' hyperthyroidism and ophthalmopathy. Amplification of TCR beta CDR3 regions was performed using RNA transcripts as template. Carried out on the TCR CDR3, a first-round RT-PCR used the HTBI primer set. TCRdb reanalysed the multiplex PCR reads using MiXCR and keeps one entry per CDR3 protein. Of 250,000 or so distinct CDR3 sequences in the sample, 16% were seen once. This clonotype was observed at least ten times. The ends lost 6 bases at V and 4 bases at J; junction bases unmatched: 10. From germline, CDR1 is MNHNS and CDR2 SASEGT. This CDR3 spans 15 amino acids. Diagnoses were established using clinical symptoms, serum thyroxine and TRAb, thyroid ultrasound and orbital computed tomography.

The sequencing sample was made of blood. J is TRBJ2-5 and V is TRBV6-1; 8 bases fit TRBD2. The source of this sequence is a woman aged 18-29 years with Graves' ophthalmopathy. CDR3 nucleotides: TGTGCCAGCAGCCACTTCCCGACTAGCGTAGAGACCCAGTACTTC. Protein product: CASSHFPTSVETQYF.